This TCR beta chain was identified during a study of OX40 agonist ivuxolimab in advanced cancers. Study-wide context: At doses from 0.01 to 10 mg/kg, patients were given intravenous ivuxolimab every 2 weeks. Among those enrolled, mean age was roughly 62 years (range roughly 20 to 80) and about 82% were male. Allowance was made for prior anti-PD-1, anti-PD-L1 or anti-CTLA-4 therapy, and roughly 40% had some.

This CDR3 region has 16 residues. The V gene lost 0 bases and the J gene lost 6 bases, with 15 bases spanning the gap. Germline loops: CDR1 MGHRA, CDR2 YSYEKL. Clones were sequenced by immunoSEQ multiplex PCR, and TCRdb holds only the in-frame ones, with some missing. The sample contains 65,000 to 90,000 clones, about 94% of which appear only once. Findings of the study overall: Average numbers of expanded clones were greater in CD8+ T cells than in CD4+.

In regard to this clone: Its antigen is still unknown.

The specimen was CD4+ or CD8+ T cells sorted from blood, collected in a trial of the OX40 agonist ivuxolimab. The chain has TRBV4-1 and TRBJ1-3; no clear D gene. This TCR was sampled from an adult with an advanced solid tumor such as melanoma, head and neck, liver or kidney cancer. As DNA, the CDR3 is TGCGCCAGCAGCCAAGATCCCGGCACAGCAGTAAACACCATATATTTT. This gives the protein CASSQDPGTAVNTIYF.